One and the same sample provided the 18 T cell receptor beta chains below, sequenced in a study of blood T cell repertoires in COVID-19. The method was immunoSEQ multiplex PCR; TCRdb's version includes in-frame clones alone and lacks a portion of them. This table holds approximately 93,000 clones, around 88% found once. Sequencing used peripheral blood. The receptors here all came from a man aged 60 to 69 with acute or convalescent COVID-19.

The chain has TRBV10-1 and TRBJ2-2; D ambiguous. Between the trimmed V and J ends, which lost 4 bases and 5 bases, there was a span of 11 bases. The CDR3 extends over 14 amino acids. Per germline, CDR1 WNHNN and CDR2 SYGVQD (reference sequence). Here the CDR3 DNA reads TGCGCCAGCAGTGCCTTATCTCTTACCGGGGAGCTGTTTTTT. The encoded protein is CASSALSLTGELFF.

DNA of the CDR3: TGTGCCACCAGTGACCCGGGTCGACCCCCCGGGGCCAACGTCCTGACTTTC. Its protein product is CATSDPGRPPGANVLTF. The V and J genes are TRBV24-1 and TRBJ2-6; no clear D gene. The V gene's germline CDR1 is KGHDR and CDR2 SFDVKD. V was cut by 4 bases and J by 4 bases, with 16 bases left in between. There are 17 residues in the CDR3.

The chain carries TRBV10-3 and TRBJ1-5, with D possibly matching TRBD1 (6 bases). V gave up 8 bases and J gave up 5 bases, with 13 bases separating them. Germline CDR1 and CDR2: ENHRY and SYGVKD. This CDR3 is built from 13 residues. The chain's CDR3 is CAIGEGDYQPQHF. The CDR3 DNA is TGTGCCATCGGCGAGGGGGATTATCAGCCCCAGCATTTT.

A few counts support this clone. The V call is TRBV2, the J call TRBJ2-7; the match to TRBD2 covers 12 bases. The CDR3 loop spans 18 amino acids. Germline CDR1 reads SNHLY; CDR2 reads FYNNEI. The V gene end was trimmed by 3 bases and the J gene end by 3 bases; junction bases not matched to a gene: 12. CDR3 protein: CASSDGLAGTPSIYEQYF. The CDR3 region has the DNA TGTGCCAGCAGTGATGGACTAGCGGGGACCCCTAGTATCTACGAGCAGTACTTC.

V and J are TRBV9 and TRBJ2-2; D remains unclear. CDR3 length: 13 residues. Germline assignment: CDR1 SGDLS and CDR2 YYNGEE. Trimming pared 3 bases from V and 6 bases from J, leaving 9 bases between. As DNA, the CDR3 is TGTGCCAGCAGCGGAACACTATCCGGGGAGCTGTTTTTT. Translation: CASSGTLSGELFF.

This rearrangement joins TRBV30 to TRBJ1-6, with TRBD1 matching over 8 bases. Germline trimming cut 3 bases from V and 10 bases from J; bases unmatched to any gene: 8. The CDR3 has 14 residues. CDR1 is GTSNPN and CDR2 is SVGIG in the germline V gene (reference sequence). CDR3 nucleotides: TGTGCCTGGAGGGGGGGGACAGGCGCGTCACCCCTCCACTTT. As protein: CAWRGGTGASPLHF.

V and J are TRBV7-3 and TRBJ2-3; TRBD2 matches at 10 bases. CDR3 length: 15 amino acids. With 6 bases clipped from V and 4 bases from J, the junction kept 7 bases outside the gene matches. CDR1 SGHTA and CDR2 FQGTGA come from the germline V gene. Here the CDR3 reads CASSRSGGSADTQYF. CDR3 coding DNA: TGTGCCAGCAGTCGTAGCGGGGGGTCGGCAGATACGCAGTATTTT.

The V call is TRBV18, the J call TRBJ1-3, with 8 nucleotides matching TRBD1. CDR1 is KGHSH, CDR2 LQKENI, per germline. Trimming took 4 bases from V and 2 from J; bases not matched to a gene: 1. CDR3 length equals 14 residues. The CDR3 sequence is CASSLDRAGNTIYF. The CDR3 bases are TGTGCCAGCTCACTGGACAGGGCTGGAAACACCATATATTTT.

The chain is built from TRBV7-3 and TRBJ2-3; possible D gene TRBD1, 8 bases. The CDR3 is made up of 14 amino acids. The germline CDR1 and CDR2 sequences are SGHTA and FQGTGA. V was cut by 4 bases and J by 5 bases, with 13 bases left in between. CDR3 sequence: CASSWTGRVDTQYF. Written as DNA, the CDR3 is TGTGCCAGCAGCTGGACAGGGAGGGTAGATACGCAGTATTTT.

The V gene is TRBV5-1, the J gene TRBJ2-1; TRBD2 is a possible D gene (6 bases). Germline V gene data show CDR1 as SGHRS and CDR2 as YFSETQ. With 0 bases removed from V and 1 base from J, the gap between germline ends came to 17 bases. The CDR3 length is 18 residues. CDR3 residues: CASSLGLRGIPSYNEQFF. CDR3 DNA sequence: TGCGCCAGCAGCTTGGGGCTTCGCGGGATCCCATCCTACAATGAGCAGTTCTTC.

V usage is TRBV19 and J usage is TRBJ2-7; 7 positions match TRBD1. The CDR3 runs to 15 residues. The ends lost 6 bases at V and 5 bases at J; junction bases unmatched: 13. The germline V gene has CDR1 LNHDA and CDR2 SQIVND (reference sequence). Here the CDR3 DNA reads TGTGCCAGTAGCCAAACAGGGGTTTTCCTCCACGAGCAGTACTTC. It is translated as CASSQTGVFLHEQYF.

The chain carries TRBV6-5 and TRBJ2-1; D possibly corresponds to TRBD1 (8 bases). The V gene's germline CDR1 is MNHEY and CDR2 SVGAGI. V was shortened by 7 bases and J by 2 bases, with 12 bases between the two germline ends. This CDR3 comprises 14 residues. DNA for the CDR3: TGTGCCAGCAACAGGGGGGGGACCTACAATGAGCAGTTCTTC. Translation gives CASNRGGTYNEQFF.

V gene TRBV30 combines with J gene TRBJ1-2; 11 positions agree with TRBD1. This CDR3 spans 16 amino acids. V was clipped by 2 bases and J by 2 bases; unmatched bases: 7. Germline V gene data show CDR1 as GTSNPN and CDR2 as SVGIG (reference sequence). CDR3 loop: CAWSPWGQGGNYGYTF. CDR3 coding DNA: TGTGCCTGGAGTCCATGGGGACAGGGGGGAAACTATGGCTACACCTTC.

This clone was seen more than once but under ten times. This chain links TRBV5-1 with TRBJ2-1; 8 nucleotides match TRBD1. V lost 2 bases to trimming and J lost 10 bases; unmatched junction nucleotides: 11. The CDR3 has 15 amino acids. Germline V gene sequence: CDR1 SGHRS, CDR2 YFSETQ. This CDR3 reads CASSLGQGASREQFF. The CDR3 region has the DNA TGCGCCAGCAGCTTAGGGCAGGGGGCCTCGAGGGAGCAGTTCTTC. The full variable domain, rest sourced from reference TRBV5-1 and TRBJ2-1, is KAGVTQTPRYLIKTRGQQVTLSCSPISGHRSVSWYQQTPGQGLQFLFEYFSETQRNKGNFPGRFSGRQFSNSRSEMNVSTLELGDSALYLCASSLGQGASREQFFGPGTRLTVL.

The gene calls are TRBV28 and TRBJ2-7; D perhaps matches TRBD1 (6 bases). From germline, CDR1 is MDHEN and CDR2 SYDVKM. The CDR3 has 14 residues. V was shortened by 6 bases and J by 6 bases, with 18 bases between the two germline ends. The CDR3 region has the DNA TGTGCCAGCAGCCGCCCAGGGGCTAGGAGCGAGCAGTACTTC. As protein: CASSRPGARSEQYF. Full variable domain (outside the CDR3, taken from reference TRBV28 and TRBJ2-7): DVKVTQSSRYLVKRTGEKVFLECVQDMDHENMFWYRQDPGLGLRLIYFSYDVKMKEKGDIPEGYSVSREKKERFSLILESASTNQTSMYLCASSRPGARSEQYFGPGTRLTVT.

V is TRBV5-6 and J is TRBJ1-5; possibly TRBD1 for D (6 bases). The CDR3 extends over 15 amino acids. CDR1 is SGHDT and CDR2 is YYEEEE in the germline V gene. Trimming took off 3 bases at V and 7 bases at J, with 17 bases between the two ends. DNA for the CDR3: TGTGCCAGCAGCTGGCGAGGGGGATTAGAACAGCCCCAGCATTTT. Its translation: CASSWRGGLEQPQHF.

V usage is TRBV6-2 or TRBV6-3 and J usage is TRBJ1-3; D might be TRBD1 (6 bases). CDR1 MNHEY and CDR2 SVGEGT come from the germline V gene. Trimming pared 6 bases from V and 0 bases from J, leaving 9 bases between. The CDR3 has 14 residues. The CDR3 is CASSRDNSGNTIYF. The CDR3 DNA follows: TGTGCCAGCAGCCGGGACAACTCTGGAAACACCATATATTTT.

The chain links TRBV11-2 to TRBJ1-6; D is possibly TRBD1 (6 bases). Germline CDR1 reads SGHAT; CDR2 reads FQNNGV. This CDR3 spans 14 amino acids. Trimming cost V 6 bases and J 7 bases, with 13 bases left between them. The CDR3 DNA follows: TGTGCCAGCAGATTGACAGGCGGCAATTCACCCCTCCACTTT. The encoded protein is CASRLTGGNSPLHF.